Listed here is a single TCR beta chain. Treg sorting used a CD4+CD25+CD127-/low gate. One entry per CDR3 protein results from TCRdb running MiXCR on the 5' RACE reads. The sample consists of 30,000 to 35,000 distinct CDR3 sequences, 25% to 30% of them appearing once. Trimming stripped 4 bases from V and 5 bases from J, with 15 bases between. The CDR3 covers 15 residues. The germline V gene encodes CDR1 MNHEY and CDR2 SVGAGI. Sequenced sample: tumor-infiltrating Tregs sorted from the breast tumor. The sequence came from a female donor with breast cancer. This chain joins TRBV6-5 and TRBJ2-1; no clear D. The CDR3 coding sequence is TGTGCCAGCAGTTTCCGGACCCCCCGGGACAATGAGCAGTTCTTC. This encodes CASSFRTPRDNEQFF.